These 32 T cell receptor beta chains share one sample of origin, sequenced in a study of early T cells in non-severe SARS-CoV-2 infection. TCRdb reprocessed the 5' RACE reads with MiXCR, giving one entry per CDR3 protein. The sample has around 57,000 distinct CDR3 sequences; 5% to 6.5% are singletons. Sequenced here: whole blood, sampled at baseline. Receptors originate from an adult who was a healthcare worker with PCR-confirmed SARS-CoV-2 infection or an uninfected control (not recorded which).

This clonotype was found a few times. V gene TRBV12-3 or TRBV12-4 combines with J gene TRBJ1-6; tentative D call: TRBD1 (5 bases). Trimming stripped 3 bases from V and 5 bases from J, with 8 bases between. This CDR3 is built from 14 residues. The CDR3 sequence: CASSLGRDNSPLHF. The CDR3 DNA follows: TGTGCCAGCAGTTTGGGACGGGATAATTCACCCCTCCACTTT.

This clonotype was found many times. The rearrangement links TRBV11-2 to TRBJ1-5; 7 bases align to TRBD1. The germline V gene encodes CDR1 SGHAT and CDR2 FQNNGV. V was clipped by 4 bases and J by 1 base; unmatched bases: 10. This CDR3 contains 17 residues. The DNA for the CDR3 is TGTGCCAGCAGCTCCAGACAGGGCCCAATCAGCAATCAGCCCCAGCATTTT. Translating gives CASSSRQGPISNQPQHF.

This clonotype was recorded many times. V usage is TRBV28 and J usage is TRBJ1-1, with no clear D. V dropped 5 bases and J dropped 1 base, with 8 bases sitting between them. The CDR3 is 13 amino acids. Germline-derived CDR1 and CDR2 are MDHEN and SYDVKM. CDR3 DNA sequence: TGTGCCAGCAGTCCCCCAGGGAACACTGAAGCTTTCTTT. It translates to CASSPPGNTEAFF.

This clonotype was observed a handful of times. The J gene is TRBJ2-2, the V gene TRBV7-9; D not certain. With 4 bases removed from V and 1 base from J, the gap between germline ends came to 7 bases. Germline loops: CDR1 SEHNR, CDR2 FQNEAQ (reference sequence). The CDR3 has 14 amino acids. This CDR3 reads CASSWGVNTGELFF. In nucleotides, the CDR3 is TGTGCCAGCAGCTGGGGTGTGAACACCGGGGAGCTGTTTTTT.

CDR3 sequence (DNA): TGTGCCAGCACCTCCCGGGACAGGGGGCGCTACGAGCAGTACTTC. It translates to CASTSRDRGRYEQYF. V usage is TRBV28 and J usage is TRBJ2-7; 12 bases fit TRBD1. The V and J ends lost 7 bases and 3 bases, in that order; junction bases with no gene match: 7. CDR3 length: 15 amino acids. Germline CDR1 is MDHEN and CDR2 is SYDVKM.

This clonotype occurred a few times. The chain joins TRBV9 to TRBJ2-1; the D is unclear. Germline V gives CDR1 SGDLS, CDR2 YYNGEE. CDR3 length: 13 residues. Trimming took off 0 bases at V and 4 bases at J, with 5 bases between the two ends. CDR3 in DNA: TGTGCCAGCAGCGTAGCCGATTACAATGAGCAGTTCTTC. This codes for CASSVADYNEQFF.

CDR3 bases: TGTGCCAGCAGTCCTCCAGAGGGACCCTTTGGCGAGACCCAGTACTTC. Its protein is CASSPPEGPFGETQYF. J is TRBJ2-5 and V is TRBV28; the D call may be TRBD1 or TRBD2 (5 bases each). Germline CDR1 reads MDHEN; CDR2 reads SYDVKM. V lost 5 bases and J 5 bases, leaving 21 bases between the germline ends. This CDR3 comprises 16 residues.

Only a few counts were recorded for this clonotype. The V call is TRBV12-3 or TRBV12-4, the J call TRBJ1-1, with D hard to call. The CDR3 is 13 amino acids. V was cut by 5 bases and J by 1 base, with 8 bases left in between. The CDR3 DNA is TGTGCCAGCAGTAGAGGGCAGAACACTGAAGCTTTCTTT. Translating it yields CASSRGQNTEAFF.

This clonotype was seen only a few times. V gene TRBV5-1 combines with J gene TRBJ2-3, with a possible D match to TRBD1 (5 bases). The CDR3 covers 15 residues. Between the trimmed V and J ends, which lost 0 bases and 0 bases, there was a span of 8 bases. Germline V gene sequence: CDR1 SGHRS, CDR2 YFSETQ. Here the CDR3 DNA reads TGCGCCAGCAGCTTGGGGGGCGGCAGCACAGATACGCAGTATTTT. This codes for CASSLGGGSTDTQYF.

This clonotype has ten or more counts. This sequence joins TRBV11-1 and TRBJ2-7; 9 positions match TRBD1. CDR3 length: 17 residues. J was trimmed by 6 bases and V by 5 bases; bases with no gene match: 17. Germline loops: CDR1 SGHAT, CDR2 FQDESV (reference sequence). CDR3 nucleotides: TGTGCCAGCAGCCCCGAGGATTTAGGGACAGGGTATCGCGAGCAGTACTTC. It codes for CASSPEDLGTGYREQYF. The variable domain in full, completed from reference TRBV11-1 and TRBJ2-7, reads EAEVAQSPRYKITEKSQAVAFWCDPISGHATLYWYRQILGQGPELLVQFQDESVVDDSQLPKDRFSAERLKGVDSTLKIQPAELGDSAMYLCASSPEDLGTGYREQYFGPGTRLTVT.

This sequence joins TRBV11-2 and TRBJ2-3, with D unclear. This CDR3 is 14 amino acids long. The germline CDR1 and CDR2 sequences are SGHAT and FQNNGV. V was trimmed by 0 bases and J by 0 bases, leaving 4 bases between them. In DNA, the CDR3 is TGTGCCAGCAGCTTAGAGGTCAGCACAGATACGCAGTATTTT. This codes for CASSLEVSTDTQYF.

This clonotype was recorded many times. The chain carries TRBV6-2 or TRBV6-3 and TRBJ2-3; a weak D match, TRBD2 (5 bases). The CDR3 consists of 15 residues. Germline V lookup: CDR1 MNHEY, CDR2 SVGEGT. Trimming removed 0 bases from V and 0 bases from J, with 7 bases in between. CDR3 sequence reads: CASSYSTGSTDTQYF. CDR3 nucleotides: TGTGCCAGCAGTTACTCGACGGGGAGCACAGATACGCAGTATTTT.

V usage is TRBV12-5 and J usage is TRBJ2-3; 13 positions agree with TRBD2. CDR1 is LGHNT, CDR2 FRNRAP, per germline. V lost 0 bases and J lost 2; bases outside the gene matches: 2. The CDR3 extends over 17 amino acids. The CDR3 here is CASGLVTSGRATDTQYF. As DNA, the CDR3 is TGTGCTAGTGGTTTGGTAACTAGCGGGAGGGCCACAGATACGCAGTATTTT.

This clonotype occurred many times. The chain joins TRBV18 to TRBJ2-7; D not resolved. Trimming took off 4 bases at V and 3 bases at J, with 16 bases between the two ends. This CDR3 has 15 amino acids. Germline CDR1 KGHSH, CDR2 LQKENI. This CDR3 reads CASSQTLQSDYEQYF. The CDR3 coding sequence is TGTGCCAGCTCACAAACTTTACAGTCGGACTACGAGCAGTACTTC.

This clonotype was detected many times. The rearrangement uses TRBV20-1 and TRBJ1-5; D is uncertain. Trimming shortened V by 0 bases and J by 1 base, and 7 bases separated the two germline ends. The CDR3 spans 14 residues. From germline, CDR1 is DFQATT and CDR2 SNEGSKA (reference sequence). Here the CDR3 reads CSARDQVSNQPQHF. CDR3 DNA sequence: TGCAGTGCTAGAGATCAGGTCAGCAATCAGCCCCAGCATTTT.

This clonotype was detected ten times or more. The junction departs from the called germline gene at one end, perhaps through a read error. The rearrangement joins TRBV7-2 to TRBJ2-3; possible D gene TRBD1, 6 bases. CDR1 and CDR2 (germline): SGHTA, FQGNSA. CDR3 length equals 16 residues. The CDR3 loop reads CASSVAGVGLTDTQYF. CDR3 nucleotides: TGTGCCAGCAGCGTAGCAGGGGTAGGACTGACAGATACGCAGTATTTT.

Many counts were recorded for this clonotype. The chain has TRBV4-1 and TRBJ2-1; D gene uncertain. CDR3 length: 15 residues. The germline V and J ends were trimmed by 4 bases and 5 bases, with 15 bases remaining between them. Germline-derived CDR1 and CDR2 are MGHRA and YSYEKL. The CDR3 bases are TGCGCCAGCAGCCCCCCAGGTCTTGACGACAATGAGCAGTTCTTC. This translates into CASSPPGLDDNEQFF.

This clonotype has more than one count but fewer than ten. In DNA form, the CDR3 reads TGCAGCGTTCAGGGGTTCACCTACGAGCAGTACTTC. Protein: CSVQGFTYEQYF. The genes are TRBV29-1 and TRBJ2-7; perhaps TRBD1 as D (6 bases). V was cut by 5 bases and J by 2 bases, with 10 bases left in between. The CDR3 consists of 12 residues. The V gene's germline CDR1 is SQVTM and CDR2 ANQGSEA.

The rearrangement links TRBV14 to TRBJ1-1; a possible D gene is TRBD1 (5 bases). V was shortened by 2 bases and J by 2 bases, with 12 bases between the two germline ends. Germline CDR1 is SGHDN and CDR2 is FVKESK. This CDR3 has 15 amino acids. The CDR3 sequence is CASSQLLTVNTEAFF. The CDR3 DNA is TGTGCCAGCAGCCAACTCCTGACAGTTAACACTGAAGCTTTCTTT.

At least ten counts were recorded for this clonotype. CDR3 in amino acids: CASSPGQGLAKNIQYF. The CDR3 DNA is TGTGCCAGCAGCCCCGGTCAAGGGCTGGCCAAAAACATTCAGTACTTC. V and J are TRBV9 and TRBJ2-4, with D hard to call. Trimming stripped 4 bases from V and 1 base from J, with 15 bases between. CDR1 is SGDLS, CDR2 YYNGEE, per germline. This CDR3 comprises 16 residues.

The chain carries TRBV4-3 and TRBJ2-5; D assignment may be TRBD1 or TRBD2 (6 bases each). The CDR3 has 13 amino acids. Per the germline V gene, CDR1 is LGHNA and CDR2 is YSLEER. The V end was cut by 5 bases, the J end by 4 bases, with 11 bases between. CDR3 coding DNA: TGCGCCAGCAGCAGACAGGAGGGAGAGACCCAGTACTTC. It is translated as CASSRQEGETQYF.

Comment on this clonotype: This may stem from a read error, because a much larger clone lies one nucleotide away. The chain has TRBV5-1 and TRBJ2-3; perhaps TRBD2 as D (6 bases). Germline assignment: CDR1 SGHRS and CDR2 YFSETQ. The CDR3 covers 13 residues. CDR3 DNA: TGCGCCAGCAGCTTTTCTAGCGAAGATACGCAGTGTTTT. Translation: CASSFSSEDTQCF.

This clonotype was observed many times. The chain links TRBV27 to TRBJ1-6; D is unclear. Trimming cost V 5 bases and J 5 bases, with 16 bases left between them. The CDR3 covers 16 residues. CDR1 is MNHEY, CDR2 SMNVEV, per germline (reference sequence). In DNA, the CDR3 is TGTGCCAGCAGTCCTCGGACGGCGGCCCATAATTCACCCCTCCACTTT. This codes for CASSPRTAAHNSPLHF.

This clonotype was seen at least ten times. The CDR3 nucleotides are TGCAGTGCCCCACCGGGACAGGGGGACCTCGATGAGCAGTTCTTC. Amino acids: CSAPPGQGDLDEQFF. This chain joins TRBV20-1 and TRBJ2-1; 11 nucleotides align to TRBD1. V was clipped by 6 bases and J by 8 bases; unmatched bases: 12. CDR1 DFQATT and CDR2 SNEGSKA come from the germline V gene (reference sequence). This CDR3 is built from 15 residues.

Many counts were recorded for this clonotype. The J gene is TRBJ2-3, the V gene TRBV11-2, with a tentative D call TRBD2 (5 bases). This CDR3 is 15 amino acids long. Germline V gene sequence: CDR1 SGHAT, CDR2 FQNNGV. V was pared by 0 bases and J by 3 bases, with 10 bases between. CDR3 bases: TGTGCCAGCAGCTTAGATCGGCCGGGGACAGATACGCAGTATTTT. Its protein is CASSLDRPGTDTQYF.

This clonotype was recorded at least ten times. V and J are TRBV7-8 and TRBJ1-4; D is undetermined. The CDR3 totals 16 residues. V was cut by 0 bases and J by 2 bases, with 10 bases left in between. Germline V CDR1 and CDR2: SGHVS, FQNEAQ. In nucleotides, the CDR3 is TGTGCCAGCAGCTTAGCGTCGGGGTGGACTAATGAAAAACTGTTTTTT. This translates into CASSLASGWTNEKLFF. Filled out from reference TRBV7-8 and TRBJ1-4, the complete variable domain reads GAGVSQSPRYKVAKRGQDVALRCDPISGHVSLFWYQQALGQGPEFLTYFQNEAQLDKSGLPSDRFFAERPEGSVSTLKIQRTQQEDSAVYLCASSLASGWTNEKLFFGSGTQLSVL.

This clonotype was detected ten times or more. The J gene is TRBJ2-1, the V gene TRBV7-6; D may be TRBD1 or TRBD2 (5 bases each). The CDR3 contains 15 residues. Trimming took 5 bases from V and 0 from J, leaving 11 bases between them. Per germline, CDR1 SGHVS and CDR2 FNYEAQ. CDR3 loop: CASSLGDNSYNEQFF. The CDR3 bases are TGTGCCAGCAGCCTGGGGGATAACTCCTACAATGAGCAGTTCTTC.

The chain combines TRBV30 with TRBJ1-1; D is ambiguous. With 2 bases removed from V and 4 bases from J, the gap between germline ends came to 14 bases. The germline V gene encodes CDR1 GTSNPN and CDR2 SVGIG (reference sequence). The CDR3 contains 14 residues. In nucleotides, the CDR3 is TGTGCCTGGAGTTACCTTGGGAGACTCACTGAAGCTTTCTTT. Its translation is CAWSYLGRLTEAFF.

There are many counts of this clonotype. The rearrangement uses TRBV7-8 and TRBJ1-5; D is perhaps TRBD1 (5 bases). This CDR3 has 14 residues. Per germline, CDR1 SGHVS and CDR2 FQNEAQ. Trimming removed 0 bases from V and 5 bases from J, with 8 bases in between. CDR3 region: CASSLAVRDQPQHF. The CDR3 nucleotides read TGTGCCAGCAGCTTAGCGGTCAGGGATCAGCCCCAGCATTTT.

The table lists this clonotype with a few counts. The chain uses TRBV25-1 and TRBJ1-4; possible D gene TRBD1, 5 bases. Germline loops: CDR1 MGHDK, CDR2 SYGVNS. With 4 bases removed from V and 5 bases from J, the gap between germline ends came to 11 bases. The CDR3 runs 14 residues. CDR3 in amino acids: CASSVPGRNEKLFF. The CDR3 DNA reads as TGTGCCAGCAGTGTGCCAGGGAGGAATGAAAAACTGTTTTTT.

The chain recombines TRBV6-4 with TRBJ2-1; TRBD2 might be the D (6 bases). There are 15 residues in the CDR3. V dropped 0 bases and J dropped 8 bases, with 14 bases sitting between them. From germline, CDR1 is MRHNA and CDR2 SNTAGT. Here the CDR3 DNA reads TGTGCCAGCAGTGACTCTCTAGCGATAATCCATGAGCAGTTCTTC. It is translated as CASSDSLAIIHEQFF.

In this sample, this clonotype turned up many times. The V gene is TRBV27, the J gene TRBJ2-7, with D unresolved. There are 13 residues in the CDR3. V dropped 3 bases and J dropped 4 bases, with 10 bases sitting between them. Germline CDR1 reads MNHEY; CDR2 reads SMNVEV (reference sequence). The CDR3 coding sequence is TGTGCCAGCAGTTTGGGCAGAGAATACGAGCAGTACTTC. This codes for CASSLGREYEQYF.